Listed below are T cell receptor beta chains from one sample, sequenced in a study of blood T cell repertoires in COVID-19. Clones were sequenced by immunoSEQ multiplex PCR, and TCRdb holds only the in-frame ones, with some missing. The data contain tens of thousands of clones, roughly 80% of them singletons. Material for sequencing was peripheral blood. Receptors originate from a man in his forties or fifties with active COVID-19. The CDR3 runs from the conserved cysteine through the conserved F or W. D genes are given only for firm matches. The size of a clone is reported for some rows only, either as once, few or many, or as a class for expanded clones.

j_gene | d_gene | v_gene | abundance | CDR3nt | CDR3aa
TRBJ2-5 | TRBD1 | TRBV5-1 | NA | TGCGCCAGCAGCTTGGACAGGGGTGAGGAGACCCAGTACTTC | CASSLDRGEETQYF
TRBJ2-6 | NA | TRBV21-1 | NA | TGTGCCAGCAGCAAAAAGGGGGCTATGGGGGCCAACGTCCTGACTTTC | CASSKKGAMGANVLTF
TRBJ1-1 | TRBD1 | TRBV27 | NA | TGTGCCAGCAGTTCACGACAGGGGGTTAGGTATGAAGCTTTCTTT | CASSSRQGVRYEAFF
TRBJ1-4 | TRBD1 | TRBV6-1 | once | TGTGCCAGCAGTGAAGCACGGACAGGGTTGAAAAAACTGTTTTTT | CASSEARTGLKKLFF
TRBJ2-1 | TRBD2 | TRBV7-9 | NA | TGTGCCAGCAGCCTCGGACTAGCTTCCGATGAGCAGTTCTTC | CASSLGLASDEQFF
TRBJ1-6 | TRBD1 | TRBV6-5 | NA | TGTGCCAGCAGGTTTACAGGGGCCGGGTCACCCCTCCACTTT | CASRFTGAGSPLHF
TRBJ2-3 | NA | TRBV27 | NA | TGTGCCAGCAGTTTCCCCTTCAGTACGCAGTATTTT | CASSFPFSTQYF
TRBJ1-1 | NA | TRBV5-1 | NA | TGCGCCAGCAGCCCAACAGGGAGCACTGAAGCTTTCTTT | CASSPTGSTEAFF
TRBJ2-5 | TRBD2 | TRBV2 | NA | TGTGCCAGCAGCGGGACTAGCCGTGAGACCCAGTACTTC | CASSGTSRETQYF
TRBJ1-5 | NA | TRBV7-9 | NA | TGTGCCAGCAGCGATTCGGGGGAAAGGCAGCCCCAGCATTTT | CASSDSGERQPQHF
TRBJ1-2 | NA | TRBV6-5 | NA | TGTGCCAGCAGTTACTCGAAGACATGGGGGGGTGATGGCTACACCTTC | CASSYSKTWGGDGYTF
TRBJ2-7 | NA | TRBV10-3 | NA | TGTGCCATCAGTGCCAGGTCCTACGAGCAGTACTTC | CAISARSYEQYF
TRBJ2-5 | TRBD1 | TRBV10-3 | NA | TGTGCCATCAGGGGGGGGGACAGGGAACGAGAGACCCAGTACTTC | CAIRGGDRERETQYF
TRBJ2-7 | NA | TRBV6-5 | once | TGTGCCAGCAGCCCCGACAGGTACTTCTCCTACGAGCAGTACTTC | CASSPDRYFSYEQYF